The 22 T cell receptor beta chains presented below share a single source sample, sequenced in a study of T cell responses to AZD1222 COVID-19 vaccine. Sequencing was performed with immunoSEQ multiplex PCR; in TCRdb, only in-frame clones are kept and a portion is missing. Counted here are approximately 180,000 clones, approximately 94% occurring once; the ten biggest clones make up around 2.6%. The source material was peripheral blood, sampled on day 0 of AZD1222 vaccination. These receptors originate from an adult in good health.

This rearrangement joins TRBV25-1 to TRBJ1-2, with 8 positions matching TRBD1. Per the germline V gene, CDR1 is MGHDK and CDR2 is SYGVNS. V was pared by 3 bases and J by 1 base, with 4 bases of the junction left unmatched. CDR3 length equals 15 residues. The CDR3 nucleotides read TGTGCCAGCAGTGACCCCGGACAGGGTAACTATGGCTACACCTTC. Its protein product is CASSDPGQGNYGYTF.

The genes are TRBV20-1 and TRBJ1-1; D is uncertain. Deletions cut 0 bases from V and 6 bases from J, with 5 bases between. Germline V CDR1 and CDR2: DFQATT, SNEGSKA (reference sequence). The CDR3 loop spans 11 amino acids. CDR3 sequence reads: CSARDDPEAFF. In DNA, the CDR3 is TGCAGTGCTAGAGATGATCCTGAAGCTTTCTTT.

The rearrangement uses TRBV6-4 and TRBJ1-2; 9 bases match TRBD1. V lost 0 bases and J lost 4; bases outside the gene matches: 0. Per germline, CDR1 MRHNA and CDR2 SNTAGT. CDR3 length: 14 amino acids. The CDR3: CASSDSTGGYGYTF. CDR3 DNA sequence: TGTGCCAGCAGTGACTCGACAGGGGGCTATGGCTACACCTTC.

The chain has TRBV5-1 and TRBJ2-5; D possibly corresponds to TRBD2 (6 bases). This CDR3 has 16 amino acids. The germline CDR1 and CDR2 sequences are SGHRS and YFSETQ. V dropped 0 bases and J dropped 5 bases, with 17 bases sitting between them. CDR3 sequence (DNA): TGCGCCAGCAGCTTGGAAGGCGGGGCTAGGAGGGAGACCCAGTACTTC. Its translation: CASSLEGGARRETQYF.

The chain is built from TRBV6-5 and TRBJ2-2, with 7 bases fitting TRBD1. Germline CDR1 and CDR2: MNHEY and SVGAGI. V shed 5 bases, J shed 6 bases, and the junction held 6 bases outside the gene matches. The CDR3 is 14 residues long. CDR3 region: CASSLYQGAGELFF. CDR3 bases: TGTGCCAGCAGTCTCTACCAGGGGGCCGGGGAGCTGTTTTTT.

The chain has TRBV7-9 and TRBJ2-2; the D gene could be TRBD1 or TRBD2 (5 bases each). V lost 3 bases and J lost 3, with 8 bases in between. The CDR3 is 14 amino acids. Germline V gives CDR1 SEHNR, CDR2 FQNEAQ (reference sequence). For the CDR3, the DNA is TGTGCCAGCAGCTTCCGAGGGGACACCGGGGAGCTGTTTTTT. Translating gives CASSFRGDTGELFF.

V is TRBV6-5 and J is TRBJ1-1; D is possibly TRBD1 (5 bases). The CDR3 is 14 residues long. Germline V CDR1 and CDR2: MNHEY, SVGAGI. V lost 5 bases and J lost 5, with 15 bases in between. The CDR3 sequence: CASSPGWGWTEAFF. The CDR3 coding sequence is TGTGCCAGCAGTCCAGGCTGGGGCTGGACTGAAGCTTTCTTT.

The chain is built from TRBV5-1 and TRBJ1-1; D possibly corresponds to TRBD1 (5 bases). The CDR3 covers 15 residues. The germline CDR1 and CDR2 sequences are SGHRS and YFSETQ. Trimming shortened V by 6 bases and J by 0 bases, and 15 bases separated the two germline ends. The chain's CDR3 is CASTVGPVLNTEAFF. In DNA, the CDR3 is TGCGCCAGCACGGTGGGGCCGGTATTGAACACTGAAGCTTTCTTT.

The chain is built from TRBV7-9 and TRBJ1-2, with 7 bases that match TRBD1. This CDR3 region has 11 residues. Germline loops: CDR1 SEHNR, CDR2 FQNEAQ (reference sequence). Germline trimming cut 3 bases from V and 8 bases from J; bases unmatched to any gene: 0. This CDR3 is CASSLGQGYTF. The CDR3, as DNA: TGTGCCAGCAGCTTGGGACAGGGCTACACCTTC.

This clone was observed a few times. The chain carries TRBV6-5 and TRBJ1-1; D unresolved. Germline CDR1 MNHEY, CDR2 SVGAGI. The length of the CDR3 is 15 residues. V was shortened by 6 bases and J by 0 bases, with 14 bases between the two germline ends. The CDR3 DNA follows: TGTGCCAGCAGCTTGGCCCAGAATCTGAACACTGAAGCTTTCTTT. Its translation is CASSLAQNLNTEAFF.

This CDR3 is CASSTSRNQPQHF. Here the CDR3 DNA reads TGTGCCAGCAGTACAAGTCGGAATCAGCCCCAGCATTTT. V is TRBV6-8 and J is TRBJ1-5; D ambiguous. The CDR3 length is 13 residues. Germline V gene data show CDR1 as MNHGY and CDR2 as SAAAGT. Trimming shortened V by 5 bases and J by 4 bases, and 9 bases separated the two germline ends.

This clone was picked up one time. The CDR3 DNA reads as TGTGCCAGCAGCCTGGGTGAAGCTTTCTTT. It encodes CASSLGEAFF. The chain links TRBV2 to TRBJ1-1; no definite D call. This CDR3 comprises 10 residues. V was trimmed by 6 bases and J by 7 bases, leaving 6 bases between them. CDR1 and CDR2 from the germline V gene are SNHLY and FYNNEI. The complete variable domain, with remaining parts taken from reference TRBV2 and TRBJ1-1, reads EPEVTQTPSHQVTQMGQEVILRCVPISNHLYFYWYRQILGQKVEFLVSFYNNEISEKSEIFDDQFSVERPDGSNFTLKIRSTKLEDSAMYFCASSLGEAFFGQGTRLTVV.

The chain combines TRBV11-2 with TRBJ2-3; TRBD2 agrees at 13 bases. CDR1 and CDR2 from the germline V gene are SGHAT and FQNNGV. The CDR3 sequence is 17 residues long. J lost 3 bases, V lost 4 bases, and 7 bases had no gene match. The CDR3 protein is CASSSRLAGGSTDTQYF. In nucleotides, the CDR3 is TGTGCCAGCAGCTCCCGACTAGCGGGAGGCTCAACAGATACGCAGTATTTT.

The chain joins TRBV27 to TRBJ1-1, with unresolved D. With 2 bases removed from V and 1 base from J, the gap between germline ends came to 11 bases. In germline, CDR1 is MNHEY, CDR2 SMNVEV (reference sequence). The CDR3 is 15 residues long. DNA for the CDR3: TGTGCCAGCAGTTTAGCCCCCGTCGGGAACACTGAAGCTTTCTTT. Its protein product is CASSLAPVGNTEAFF.

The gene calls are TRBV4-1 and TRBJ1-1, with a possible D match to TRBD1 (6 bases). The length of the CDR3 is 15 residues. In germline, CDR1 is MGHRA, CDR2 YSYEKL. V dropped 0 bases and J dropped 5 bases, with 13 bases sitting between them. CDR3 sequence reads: CASSQDQRGGTEAFF. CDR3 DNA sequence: TGCGCCAGCAGCCAAGATCAGAGGGGGGGTACTGAAGCTTTCTTT.

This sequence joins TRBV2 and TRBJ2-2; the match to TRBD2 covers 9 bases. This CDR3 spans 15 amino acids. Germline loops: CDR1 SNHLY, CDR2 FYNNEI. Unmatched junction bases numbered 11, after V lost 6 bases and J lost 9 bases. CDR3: CASSRGREGNWELFF. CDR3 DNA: TGTGCCAGCAGCAGAGGGCGGGAGGGCAATTGGGAGCTGTTTTTT.

This CDR3 is CASSYKDSYEQYF. Written as DNA, the CDR3 is TGTGCCAGCAGCTATAAGGACAGCTACGAGCAGTACTTC. The V and J genes are TRBV5-4 and TRBJ2-7; possible D gene TRBD1, 6 bases. Trimming took 3 bases from V and 3 from J, leaving 10 bases between them. Per germline, CDR1 SGHNT and CDR2 YYREEE (reference sequence). There are 13 residues in the CDR3.

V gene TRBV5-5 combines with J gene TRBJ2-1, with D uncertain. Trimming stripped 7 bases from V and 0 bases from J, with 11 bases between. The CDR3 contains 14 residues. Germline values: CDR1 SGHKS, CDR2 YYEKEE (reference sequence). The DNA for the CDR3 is TGTGCCAGCGTGCGGACCAGCTCCTACAATGAGCAGTTCTTC. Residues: CASVRTSSYNEQFF. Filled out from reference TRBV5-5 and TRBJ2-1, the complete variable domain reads DAGVTQSPTHLIKTRGQQVTLRCSPISGHKSVSWYQQVLGQGPQFIFQYYEKEERGRGNFPDRFSARQFPNYSSELNVNALLLGDSALYLCASVRTSSYNEQFFGPGTRLTVL.

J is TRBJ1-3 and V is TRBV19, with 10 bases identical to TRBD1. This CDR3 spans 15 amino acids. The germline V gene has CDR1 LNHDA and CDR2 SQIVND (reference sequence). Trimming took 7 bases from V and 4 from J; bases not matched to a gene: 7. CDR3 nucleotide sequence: TGTGCCAGTACCTCGGACAGGGGGTCCGGAAACACCATATATTTT. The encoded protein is CASTSDRGSGNTIYF.

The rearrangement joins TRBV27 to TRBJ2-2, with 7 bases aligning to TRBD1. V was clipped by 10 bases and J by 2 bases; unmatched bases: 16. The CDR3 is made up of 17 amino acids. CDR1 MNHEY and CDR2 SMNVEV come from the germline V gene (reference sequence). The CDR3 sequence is CATQTTQGVPNTGELFF. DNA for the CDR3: TGTGCCACCCAAACAACGCAGGGGGTCCCTAACACCGGGGAGCTGTTTTTT.

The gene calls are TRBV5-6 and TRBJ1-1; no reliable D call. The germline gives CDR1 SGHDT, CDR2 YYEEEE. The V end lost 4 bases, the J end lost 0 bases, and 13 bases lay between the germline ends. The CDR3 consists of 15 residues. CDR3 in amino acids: CASSKDGSMNTEAFF. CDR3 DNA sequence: TGTGCCAGCAGCAAAGACGGATCGATGAACACTGAAGCTTTCTTT.

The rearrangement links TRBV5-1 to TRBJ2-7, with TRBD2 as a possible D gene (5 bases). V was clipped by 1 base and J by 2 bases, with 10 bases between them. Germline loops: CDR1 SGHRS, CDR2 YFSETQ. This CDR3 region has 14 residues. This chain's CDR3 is CASSLQEGTYEQYF. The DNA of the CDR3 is TGCGCCAGCAGCTTGCAAGAGGGAACCTACGAGCAGTACTTC.